This T cell receptor beta chain emerged from a study of blood T cell repertoires in COVID-19. The CDR3 runs to 14 residues. In germline, CDR1 is LGHDT, CDR2 YNNKEL (reference sequence). V gave up 6 bases and J gave up 6 bases; unmatched junction bases: 7. As handled by the study authors: Quantification of nucleated cells was approximated via reference gene primer amplification. Libraries were prepared by immunoSEQ multiplex PCR; TCRdb keeps only in-frame clonotypes and omits some of them. The DNA gave D and trimming, while V, J and clone size come from that table. The sample shows about 69,000 clones, about four fifths of them seen only once.

The V call is TRBV3-1 (or the pseudogene TRBV3-2), the J call TRBJ1-1, with 10 bases aligning to TRBD1. The sequencing sample was made of peripheral blood. The sequence came from a human donor in a cohort sampled during active COVID-19. CDR3 protein: CASRTTGGKAEAFF. For the CDR3, the DNA is TGTGCCAGCAGGACGACAGGGGGCAAGGCTGAAGCTTTCTTT.